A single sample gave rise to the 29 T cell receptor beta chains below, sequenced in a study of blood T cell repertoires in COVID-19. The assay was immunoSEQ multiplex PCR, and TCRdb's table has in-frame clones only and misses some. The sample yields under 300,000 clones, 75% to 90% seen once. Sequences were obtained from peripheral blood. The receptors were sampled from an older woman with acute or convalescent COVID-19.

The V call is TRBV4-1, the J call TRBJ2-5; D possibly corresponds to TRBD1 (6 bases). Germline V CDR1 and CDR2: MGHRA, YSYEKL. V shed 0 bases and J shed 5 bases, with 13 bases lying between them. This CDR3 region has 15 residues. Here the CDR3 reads CASSQESGGAETQYF. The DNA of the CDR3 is TGCGCCAGCAGCCAAGAATCTGGGGGCGCGGAGACCCAGTACTTC.

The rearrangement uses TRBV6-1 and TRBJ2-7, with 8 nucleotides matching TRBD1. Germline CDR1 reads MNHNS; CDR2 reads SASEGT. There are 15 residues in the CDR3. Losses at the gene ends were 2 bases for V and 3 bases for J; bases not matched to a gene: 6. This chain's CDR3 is CASSERRQGSYEQYF. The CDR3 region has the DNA TGTGCCAGCAGTGAACGGCGACAGGGGAGCTACGAGCAGTACTTC.

DNA for the CDR3: TGTGCCAGCAGCCCTTACGGGGGGAAATACAATGAGCAGTTCTTC. Translated: CASSPYGGKYNEQFF. The chain has TRBV7-9 and TRBJ2-1; TRBD2 aligns across 7 bases. Germline V CDR1 and CDR2: SEHNR, FQNEAQ (reference sequence). The CDR3 covers 15 residues. V was clipped by 5 bases and J by 4 bases; unmatched bases: 8.

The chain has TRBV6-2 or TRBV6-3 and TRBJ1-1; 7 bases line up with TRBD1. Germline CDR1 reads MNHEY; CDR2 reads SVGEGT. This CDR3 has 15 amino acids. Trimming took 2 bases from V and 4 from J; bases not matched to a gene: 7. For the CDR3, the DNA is TGTGCCAGCAGTTACGCTGGGACAGCCCGCACTGAAGCTTTCTTT. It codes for CASSYAGTARTEAFF.

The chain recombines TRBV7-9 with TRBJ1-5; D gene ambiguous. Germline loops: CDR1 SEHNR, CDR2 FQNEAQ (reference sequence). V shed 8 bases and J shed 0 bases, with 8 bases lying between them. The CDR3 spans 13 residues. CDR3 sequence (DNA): TGTGCCAGCGCGATCAATAGCAATCAGCCCCAGCATTTT. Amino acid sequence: CASAINSNQPQHF.

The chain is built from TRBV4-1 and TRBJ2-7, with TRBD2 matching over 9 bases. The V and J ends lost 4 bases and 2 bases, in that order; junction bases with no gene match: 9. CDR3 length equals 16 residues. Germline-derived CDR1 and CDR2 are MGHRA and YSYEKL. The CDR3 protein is CASSRDYRTSAYEQYF. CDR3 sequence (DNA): TGCGCCAGCAGCCGAGACTACCGGACTAGCGCCTACGAGCAGTACTTC.

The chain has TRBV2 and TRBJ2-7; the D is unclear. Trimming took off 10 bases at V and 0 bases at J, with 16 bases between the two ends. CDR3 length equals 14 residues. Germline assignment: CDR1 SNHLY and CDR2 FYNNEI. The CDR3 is CATLQELTSYEQYF. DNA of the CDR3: TGTGCCACCCTCCAAGAGCTCACCTCCTACGAGCAGTACTTC. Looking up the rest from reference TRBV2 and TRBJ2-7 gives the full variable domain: EPEVTQTPSHQVTQMGQEVILRCVPISNHLYFYWYRQILGQKVEFLVSFYNNEISEKSEIFDDQFSVERPDGSNFTLKIRSTKLEDSAMYFCATLQELTSYEQYFGPGTRLTVT.

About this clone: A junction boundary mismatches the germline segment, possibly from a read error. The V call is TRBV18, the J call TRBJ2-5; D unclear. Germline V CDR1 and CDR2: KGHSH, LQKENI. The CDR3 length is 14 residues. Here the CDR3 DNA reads TGTGCCAGCTCCCCACTGAGATCTAAAGAGACCCAGTACTTC. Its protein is CASSPLRSKETQYF.

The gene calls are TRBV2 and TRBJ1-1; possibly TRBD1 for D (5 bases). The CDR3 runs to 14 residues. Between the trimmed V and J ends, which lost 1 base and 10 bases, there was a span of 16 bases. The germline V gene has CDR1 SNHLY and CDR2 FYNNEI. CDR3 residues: CASSEEWGGRAAFF. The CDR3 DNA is TGTGCCAGCAGTGAAGAATGGGGGGGAAGGGCAGCTTTCTTT.

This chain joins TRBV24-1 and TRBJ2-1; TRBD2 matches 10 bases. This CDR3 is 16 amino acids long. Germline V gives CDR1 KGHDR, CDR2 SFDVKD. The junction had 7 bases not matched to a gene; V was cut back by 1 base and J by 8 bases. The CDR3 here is CATSDFSSGGAYEQFF. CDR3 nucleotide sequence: TGTGCCACCAGTGATTTCTCCAGCGGGGGGGCCTATGAGCAGTTCTTC.

This CDR3 is CASSQVIGTVNSPLHF. The CDR3 DNA is TGTGCCAGCAGCCAAGTAATCGGGACAGTTAATTCACCCCTCCACTTT. This rearrangement joins TRBV4-2 to TRBJ1-6; 7 bases agree with TRBD1. V gave up 1 base and J gave up 6 bases; unmatched junction bases: 6. The CDR3 spans 16 residues. From germline, CDR1 is LGHNA and CDR2 YNFKEQ.

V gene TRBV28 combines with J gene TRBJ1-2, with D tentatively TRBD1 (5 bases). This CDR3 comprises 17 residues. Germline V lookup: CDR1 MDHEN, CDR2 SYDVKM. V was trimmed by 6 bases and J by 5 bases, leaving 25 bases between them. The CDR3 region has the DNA TGTGCCAGCAGGTCGCGGGTGCGGGGGTCCTTTTGGTATGGCTACACCTTC. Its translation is CASRSRVRGSFWYGYTF.

DNA of the CDR3: TGTGCCAGCACCAAGGGACAGCCCGAAAACACCATATATTTT. It encodes CASTKGQPENTIYF. The V call is TRBV11-2, the J call TRBJ1-3, with 7 bases matching TRBD1. CDR3 length: 14 amino acids. V lost 7 bases, J lost 6 bases, and 9 bases stayed unmatched. Germline V CDR1 and CDR2: SGHAT, FQNNGV.

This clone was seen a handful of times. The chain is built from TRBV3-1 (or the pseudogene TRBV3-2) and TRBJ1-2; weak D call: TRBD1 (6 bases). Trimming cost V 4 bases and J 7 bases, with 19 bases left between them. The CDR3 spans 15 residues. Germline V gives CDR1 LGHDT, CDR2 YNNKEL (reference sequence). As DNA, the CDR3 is TGTGCCAGCAGCCTCGCGGACAGCGGGGCTAGTGGCTACACCTTC. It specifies CASSLADSGASGYTF.

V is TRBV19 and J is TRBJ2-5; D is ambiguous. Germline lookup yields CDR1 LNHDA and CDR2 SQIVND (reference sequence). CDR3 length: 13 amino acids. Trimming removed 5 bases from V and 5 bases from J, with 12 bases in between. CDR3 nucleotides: TGTGCCAGTAGTTTACGGGTGAGGGAGACCCAGTACTTC. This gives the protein CASSLRVRETQYF.

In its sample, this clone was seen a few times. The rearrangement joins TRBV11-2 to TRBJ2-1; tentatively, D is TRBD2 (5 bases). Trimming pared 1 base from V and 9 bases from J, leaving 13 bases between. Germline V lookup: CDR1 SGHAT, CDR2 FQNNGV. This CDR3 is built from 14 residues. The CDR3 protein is CASSLGARSGEQFF. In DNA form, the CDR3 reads TGTGCCAGCAGCTTAGGTGCGAGGAGCGGTGAGCAGTTCTTC. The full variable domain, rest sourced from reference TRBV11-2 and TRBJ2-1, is EAGVAQSPRYKIIEKRQSVAFWCNPISGHATLYWYQQILGQGPKLLIQFQNNGVVDDSQLPKDRFSAERLKGVDSTLKIQPAKLEDSAVYLCASSLGARSGEQFFGPGTRLTVL.

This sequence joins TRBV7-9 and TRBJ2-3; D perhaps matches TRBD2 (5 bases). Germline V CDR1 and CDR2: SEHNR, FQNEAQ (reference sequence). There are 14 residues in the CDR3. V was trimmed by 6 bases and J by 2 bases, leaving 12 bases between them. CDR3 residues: CASSLGSFTDTQYF. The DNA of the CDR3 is TGTGCCAGCAGTTTGGGGAGTTTCACAGATACGCAGTATTTT.

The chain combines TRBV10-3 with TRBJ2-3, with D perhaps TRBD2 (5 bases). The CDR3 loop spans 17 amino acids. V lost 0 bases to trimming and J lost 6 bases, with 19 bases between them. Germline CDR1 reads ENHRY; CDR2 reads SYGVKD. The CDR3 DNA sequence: TGTGCCATCAGTGAGTCGGCCGACGCGAGAGGGCGGGATACGCAGTATTTT. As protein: CAISESADARGRDTQYF.

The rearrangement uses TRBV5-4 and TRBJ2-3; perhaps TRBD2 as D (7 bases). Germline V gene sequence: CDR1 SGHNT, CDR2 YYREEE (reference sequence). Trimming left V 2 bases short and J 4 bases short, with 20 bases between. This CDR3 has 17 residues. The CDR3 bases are TGTGCCAGCAGCTTCCCCTTCGGTGGGGGGGCCGCAGATACGCAGTATTTT. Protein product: CASSFPFGGGAADTQYF.

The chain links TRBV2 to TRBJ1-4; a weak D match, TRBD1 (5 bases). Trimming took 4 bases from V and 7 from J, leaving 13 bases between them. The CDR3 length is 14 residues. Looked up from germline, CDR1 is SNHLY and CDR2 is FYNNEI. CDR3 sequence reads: CASSGGTLAEKLFF. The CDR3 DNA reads TGTGCCAGCAGTGGGGGGACTTTGGCTGAAAAACTGTTTTTT.

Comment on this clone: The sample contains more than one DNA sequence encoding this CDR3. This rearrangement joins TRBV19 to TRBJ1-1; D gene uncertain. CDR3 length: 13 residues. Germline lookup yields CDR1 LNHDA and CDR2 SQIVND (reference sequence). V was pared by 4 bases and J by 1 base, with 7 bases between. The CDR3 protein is CASSTTGNTEAFF. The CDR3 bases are TGTGCCAGTAGTACAACGGGGAACACTGAAGCTTTCTTT.

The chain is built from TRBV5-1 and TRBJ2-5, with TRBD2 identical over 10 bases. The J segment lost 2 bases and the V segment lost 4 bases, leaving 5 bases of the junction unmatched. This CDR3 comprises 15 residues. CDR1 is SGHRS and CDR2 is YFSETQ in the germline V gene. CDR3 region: CASSPQAGGQETQYF. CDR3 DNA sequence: TGCGCCAGCAGCCCACAAGCGGGGGGGCAAGAGACCCAGTACTTC.

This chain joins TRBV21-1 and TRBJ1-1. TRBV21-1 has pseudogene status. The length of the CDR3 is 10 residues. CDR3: CASTRTEAFF. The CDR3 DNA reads TGTGCCAGCACTAGAACTGAAGCTTTCTTT.

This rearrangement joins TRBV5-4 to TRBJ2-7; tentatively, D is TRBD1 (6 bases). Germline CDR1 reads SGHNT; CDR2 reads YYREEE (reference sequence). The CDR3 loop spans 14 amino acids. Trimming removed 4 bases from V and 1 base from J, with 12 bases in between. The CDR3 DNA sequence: TGTGCCAGCAGCCTTGACGACAGGTCCTACGAGCAGTACTTC. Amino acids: CASSLDDRSYEQYF.

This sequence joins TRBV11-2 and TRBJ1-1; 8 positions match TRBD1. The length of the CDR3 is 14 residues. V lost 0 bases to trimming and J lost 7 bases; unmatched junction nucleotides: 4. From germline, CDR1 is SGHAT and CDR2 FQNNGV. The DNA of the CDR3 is TGTGCCAGCAGCTTAGACAGGACAGGGCATGAAGCTTTCTTT. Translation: CASSLDRTGHEAFF. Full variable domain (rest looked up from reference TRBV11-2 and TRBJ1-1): EAGVAQSPRYKIIEKRQSVAFWCNPISGHATLYWYQQILGQGPKLLIQFQNNGVVDDSQLPKDRFSAERLKGVDSTLKIQPAKLEDSAVYLCASSLDRTGHEAFFGQGTRLTVV.

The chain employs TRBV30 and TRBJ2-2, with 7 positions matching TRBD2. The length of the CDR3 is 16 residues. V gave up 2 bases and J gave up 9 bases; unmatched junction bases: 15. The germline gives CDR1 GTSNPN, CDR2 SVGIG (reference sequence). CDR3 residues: CAWSMGGLGGNRELFF. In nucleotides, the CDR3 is TGTGCCTGGAGTATGGGAGGGTTAGGAGGGAACAGGGAGCTGTTTTTT.

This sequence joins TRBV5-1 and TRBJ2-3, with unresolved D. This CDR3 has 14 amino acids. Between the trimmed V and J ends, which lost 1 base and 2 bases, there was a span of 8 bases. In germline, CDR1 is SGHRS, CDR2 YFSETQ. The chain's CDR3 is CASSLLQSTDTQYF. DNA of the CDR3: TGCGCCAGCAGCTTGCTACAGTCCACAGATACGCAGTATTTT. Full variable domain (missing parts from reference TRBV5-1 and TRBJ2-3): KAGVTQTPRYLIKTRGQQVTLSCSPISGHRSVSWYQQTPGQGLQFLFEYFSETQRNKGNFPGRFSGRQFSNSRSEMNVSTLELGDSALYLCASSLLQSTDTQYFGPGTRLTVL.

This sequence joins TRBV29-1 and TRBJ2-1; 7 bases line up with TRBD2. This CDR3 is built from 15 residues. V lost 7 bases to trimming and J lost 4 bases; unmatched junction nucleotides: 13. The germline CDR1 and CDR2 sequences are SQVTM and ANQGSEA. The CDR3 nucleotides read TGCAGCGGCGGGGGTCGGCTAGCGGATTACAATGAGCAGTTCTTC. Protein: CSGGGRLADYNEQFF.

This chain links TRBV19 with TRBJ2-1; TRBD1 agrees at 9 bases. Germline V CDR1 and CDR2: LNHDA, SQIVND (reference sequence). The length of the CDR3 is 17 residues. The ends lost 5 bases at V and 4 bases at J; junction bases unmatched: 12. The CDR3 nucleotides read TGTGCCAGTAGTCCAGGGACAGGGAACAGTTTTTACAATGAGCAGTTCTTC. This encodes CASSPGTGNSFYNEQFF.